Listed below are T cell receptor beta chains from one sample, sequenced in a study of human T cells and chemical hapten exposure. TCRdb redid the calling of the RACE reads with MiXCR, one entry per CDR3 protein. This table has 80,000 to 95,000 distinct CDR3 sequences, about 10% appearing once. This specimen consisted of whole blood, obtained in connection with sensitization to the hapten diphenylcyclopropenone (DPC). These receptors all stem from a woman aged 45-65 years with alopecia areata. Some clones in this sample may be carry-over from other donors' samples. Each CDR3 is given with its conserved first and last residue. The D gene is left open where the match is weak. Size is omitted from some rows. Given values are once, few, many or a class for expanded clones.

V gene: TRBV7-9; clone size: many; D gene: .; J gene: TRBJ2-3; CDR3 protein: CASSLEGMGQDTQYF; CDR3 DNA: TGTGCCAGCAGCTTAGAGGGAATGGGTCAAGATACGCAGTATTTT
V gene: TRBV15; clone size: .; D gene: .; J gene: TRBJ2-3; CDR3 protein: CATSRKREQGTDTQYF; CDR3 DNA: TGTGCCACCAGCAGAAAACGAGAGCAGGGCACAGATACGCAGTATTTT
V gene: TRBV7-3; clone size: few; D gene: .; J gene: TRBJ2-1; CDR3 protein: CASSPSSVRYNEQFF; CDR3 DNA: TGTGCCAGCAGCCCGTCATCTGTGCGTTACAATGAGCAGTTCTTC
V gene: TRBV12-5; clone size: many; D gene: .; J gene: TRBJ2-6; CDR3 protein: CASGLVPPDSGANVLTF; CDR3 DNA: TGTGCTAGTGGTTTGGTACCCCCGGACTCTGGGGCCAACGTCCTGACTTTC
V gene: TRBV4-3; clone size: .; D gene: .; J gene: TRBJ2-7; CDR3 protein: CASSPQYGGEQYF; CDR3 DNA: TGCGCCAGCAGCCCCCAGTACGGAGGCGAGCAGTACTTC
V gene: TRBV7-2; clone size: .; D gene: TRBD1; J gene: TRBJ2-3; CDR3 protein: CASSSRDRVGTDTQYF; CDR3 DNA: TGTGCCAGCAGCTCCCGGGACAGGGTAGGGACAGATACGCAGTATTTT
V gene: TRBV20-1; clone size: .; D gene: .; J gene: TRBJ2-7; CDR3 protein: CSARGSVYEQYF; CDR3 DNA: TGCAGTGCTAGGGGGAGTGTCTACGAGCAGTACTTC
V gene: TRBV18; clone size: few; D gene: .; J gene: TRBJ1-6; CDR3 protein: CASSPQGKNSPLHF; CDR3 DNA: TGTGCCAGCTCACCCCAGGGGAAAAATTCACCCCTCCACTTT
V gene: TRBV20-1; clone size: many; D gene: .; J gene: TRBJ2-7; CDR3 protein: CSAIRVPYEQYF; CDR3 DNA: TGCAGTGCTATTAGAGTCCCCTACGAGCAGTACTTC
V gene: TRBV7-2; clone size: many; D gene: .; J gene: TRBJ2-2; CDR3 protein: CASSREGWTGELFF; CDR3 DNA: TGTGCCAGCAGCCGTGAGGGATGGACCGGGGAGCTGTTTTTT
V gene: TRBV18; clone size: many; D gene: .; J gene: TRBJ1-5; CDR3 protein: CASSPLGETGQPQHF; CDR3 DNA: TGTGCCAGCTCACCACTGGGGGAGACAGGCCAGCCCCAGCATTTT
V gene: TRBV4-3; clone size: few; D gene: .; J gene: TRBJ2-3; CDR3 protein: CASSPQWNSREATQYF; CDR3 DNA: TGCGCCAGCAGCCCACAATGGAATTCTAGAGAGGCTACGCAGTATTTT
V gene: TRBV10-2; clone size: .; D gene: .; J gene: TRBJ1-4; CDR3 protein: CASRAATNEKLFF; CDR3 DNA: TGCGCCAGCCGGGCAGCAACTAATGAAAAACTGTTTTTT
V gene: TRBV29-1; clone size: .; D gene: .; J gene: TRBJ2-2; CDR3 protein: CSVGRGGELFF; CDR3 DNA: TGCAGCGTTGGACGGGGCGGGGAGCTGTTTTTT
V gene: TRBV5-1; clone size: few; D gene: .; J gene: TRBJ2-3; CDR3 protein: CASSLGHRDVSTDTQYF; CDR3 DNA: TGCGCCAGCAGTTTGGGGCACCGCGATGTATCGACAGATACGCAGTATTTT
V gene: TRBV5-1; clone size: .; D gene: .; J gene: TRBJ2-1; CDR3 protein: CASSLGDFYNEQFF; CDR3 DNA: TGCGCCAGCAGCTTGGGGGACTTCTACAATGAGCAGTTCTTC
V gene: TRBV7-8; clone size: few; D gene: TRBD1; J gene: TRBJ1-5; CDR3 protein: CASSHSGTGGNQPQHF; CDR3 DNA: TGTGCCAGCAGCCACTCCGGGACAGGGGGCAATCAGCCCCAGCATTTT
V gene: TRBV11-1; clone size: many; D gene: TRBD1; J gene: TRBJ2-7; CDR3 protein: CASSSGQVVDEQYF; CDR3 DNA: TGTGCCAGCAGCTCCGGACAGGTCGTCGACGAGCAGTACTTC
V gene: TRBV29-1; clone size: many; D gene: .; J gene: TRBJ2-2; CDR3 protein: CSVEYPGTRNTGELFF; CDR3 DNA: TGCAGCGTTGAATATCCCGGGACAAGGAACACCGGGGAGCTGTTTTTT
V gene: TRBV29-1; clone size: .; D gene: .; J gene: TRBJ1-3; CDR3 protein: CSVGGGGNTIYF; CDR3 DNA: TGCAGCGTTGGGGGCGGTGGAAACACCATATATTTT
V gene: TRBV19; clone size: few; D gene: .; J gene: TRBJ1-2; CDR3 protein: CASSQSGTYGYTF; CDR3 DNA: TGTGCCAGTAGTCAATCAGGGACTTATGGCTACACCTTC
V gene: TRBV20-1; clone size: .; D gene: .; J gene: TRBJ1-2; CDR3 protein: CSVVQGVYGYTF; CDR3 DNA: TGCAGTGTGGTACAGGGAGTCTATGGCTACACCTTC
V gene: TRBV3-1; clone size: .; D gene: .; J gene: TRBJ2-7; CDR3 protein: CASSGGFEQYF; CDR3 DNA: TGTGCCAGCAGCGGAGGGTTCGAGCAGTACTTC
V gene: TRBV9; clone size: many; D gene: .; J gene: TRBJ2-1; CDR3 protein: CASSVSDEQFF; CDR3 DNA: TGTGCCAGCAGCGTATCGGATGAGCAGTTCTTC
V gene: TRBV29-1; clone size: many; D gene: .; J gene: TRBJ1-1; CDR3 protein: CSVGTRNTEAFF; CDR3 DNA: TGCAGCGTTGGCACCCGTAACACTGAAGCTTTCTTT
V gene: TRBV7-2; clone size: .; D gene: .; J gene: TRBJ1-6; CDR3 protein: CASSPGLGSYNSPLHF; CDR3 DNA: TGTGCCAGCAGCCCAGGACTGGGGTCCTATAATTCACCCCTCCACTTT
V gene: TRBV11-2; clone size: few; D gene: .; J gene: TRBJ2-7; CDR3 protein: CASSLGREFFPYEQYF; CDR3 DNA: TGTGCCAGCAGCTTAGGTCGAGAATTCTTTCCCTACGAGCAGTACTTC